Reported below is one T cell receptor (beta chain). This clonotype was detected many times. Which antigen it targets is not known. No much larger clone is present one base from it, and per-base qualities are unavailable. Stable Graves' hyperthyroidism was defined as no progression to ophthalmopathy during 18 months of follow-up. Hyperthyroidism patients were newly diagnosed, with disease duration under 2 months, and aged 18 to 65 years. Patients with uncontrolled infections, other autoimmune diseases, pregnancy or lactation were excluded. Diagnoses were based on clinical symptoms, serum thyroxine and TRAb, thyroid ultrasound and orbital computed tomography. PBMCs were separated from 8 to 10 ml of fresh peripheral blood using Ficoll-Paque density gradient centrifugation. Total RNA was extracted using Trizol reagent, and RNA quality was assessed on an Agilent 2100 Bioanalyzer. The sample comes from a study of T cells in Graves' hyperthyroidism and ophthalmopathy (dated by TCRdb to between 2017 and 2020). About the study as a whole: Peripheral blood was collected at initial diagnosis, before any treatment. A discovery cohort of approximately 100 patients, roughly 45 with Graves' ophthalmopathy and under 60 with stable Graves' hyperthyroidism, was used to find distinguishing TCR V-J signatures. Prospective prediction of ophthalmopathy was tested in an independent validation cohort consisting of 18 to 20 hyperthyroidism patients and 15 to 17 patients who later progressed to ophthalmopathy. The roughly 100 discovery patients were randomly split 7:3 into training and test sets. In several Graves' hyperthyroidism patients, the study also compared T-cell repertoires from thyroid tissue with T-cell repertoires from blood. Once sampling was done, hyperthyroidism patients were given methimazole at a starting dose of 30 mg daily, whereas ophthalmopathy patients were given high-dose intravenous methylprednisolone. TCR Vbeta CDR3 sequencing of 130 to 150 peripheral blood samples (about 45 ophthalmopathy, about 80 hyperthyroidism and some 17 progressor patients) is reported in the paper.

Looking up the germline V gene yields CDR1 MNHNS and CDR2 SASEGT. Trimming costs V 2 bases and J 6 bases, and their ends lie 11 bases apart. The CDR3 covers 14 residues, taking in both the cysteine and the phenylalanine. Only the CDR3 DNA is retained, 42 bases long and in frame from the first base. The TCR beta CDR3 regions were amplified from the RNA transcripts. For the first round of RT-PCR on the TCR CDR3, the HTBI primer set was used together with the Qiagen OneStep RT-PCR kit. Libraries were constructed in a second round of multiplex PCR, after which size selection and purification were carried out. Libraries were sequenced paired-end with 100 bp reads on an Illumina HiSeq2000. In the authors' own workflow: SOAPnuke was used to process the raw data, with reads discarded if the reads contained adapters or uncalled bases, had a mean Phred below 15, or lacked an exact constant-primer or identifier match. COPE v1.2.5 was used to merge the high-quality paired reads, and each unique nucleotide sequence was defined as a clonotype. MiTCR v1.1 was used to align the clonotypes against IMGT TRBV, TRBD and TRBJ reference segments. Analysis was restricted to V-J combinations with a frequency above 0.0001, which covered just over 98% of repertoires. The TCS score was defined as F50 (clonal expansion) divided by E x V (chaos), with BLOSUM62-based TCRdist calculated between CDR3 peptides within each V-J. Welch's t-statistics and random forest reduced 450 to 600 V-J features to some 14, which were used in a naive Bayes classifier (R e1071). The public sequencing data were trimmed at Q25 with fastp and processed into clonotypes with MiXCR by TCRdb, which kept only in-frame beta chains. One record per CDR3 amino acid sequence lists the most common genes and DNA. TCRdb assigned the V and J calls; the authors' analysis was not used. The sample profile shows 540,000 or so distinct CDR3 sequences; around a sixth of them were found once. The ten biggest clones cover roughly 7.3% of the sample.

The full study reports these points: Most expanded thyroid clonotypes (frequency above 0.001) were also found in blood, which suggests that blood repertoires may mirror thyroid immune responses. In validation, progression to ophthalmopathy was predicted by the model with nearly 71% sensitivity and roughly 76% specificity, a median of about 6 months before onset. In cross-validation, a model built on a 13 V-J signature told ophthalmopathy apart from stable hyperthyroidism with 85% to 90% sensitivity and about 81% specificity, and in testing the same model reached 80%/75%. No statistical method was used to fix the sample size in advance, and group allocation was not hidden from the investigators.

The specimen was blood. The sequence is built from TRBV6-1 and TRBJ1-5; 5 matching bases give a weak D call of TRBD1. The origin of this receptor is a woman in her 30s with Graves' hyperthyroidism. The CDR3 loop reads CASSEFLGGQPQHF. The DNA sequence reads TGTGCCAGCAGTGAATTCCTCGGGGGTCAGCCCCAGCATTTT.